This TCR beta chain stems from a study of OX40 agonist ivuxolimab in advanced cancers. The repertoire was sequenced with immunoSEQ multiplex PCR; TCRdb's copy has only in-frame clones and lacks some. The sample yields under 70,000 clones, roughly 84% seen once. J lost 7 bases, V lost 6 bases, and 6 bases had no gene match. This CDR3 has 14 amino acids. Germline-derived CDR1 and CDR2 are MNHNY and SVGAGI (reference sequence). The TCR originated in an adult with an advanced solid tumor such as melanoma, head and neck, liver or kidney cancer. The rearrangement links TRBV6-6 to TRBJ1-5; TRBD1 matches 10 bases. Here the sequenced sample was CD4+ or CD8+ T cells sorted from blood, taken in a trial of the OX40 agonist ivuxolimab. The CDR3 spells CASSPDRGQQPQHF. CDR3 sequence (DNA): TGTGCCAGCAGCCCCGACAGGGGGCAGCAGCCCCAGCATTTT.